A single sample is the source of the 18 T cell receptor beta chains below, sequenced in a study of T-cell reconstitution after alpha-beta-depleted transplantation in children (dated by TCRdb to the mid-2010s). Overall study results and their limits: Hyperexpanded clone frequencies declined over subsequent months; after one year, T-cell counts and TCRbeta diversity were mostly attributed to newly produced T cells.

The method was PCR. The run used an Illumina HiSeq 2500. TCR library preparation used molecular barcoding, with unique molecular identifiers applied to normalize quantification of the TCRbeta repertoire. The public reads were reprocessed in TCRdb via fastp at Q25 and MiXCR, keeping in-frame beta chains. Records with the same CDR3 protein are collapsed into one entry carrying the most frequent genes and DNA. This sample gives 250,000 to 300,000 distinct CDR3 sequences in total; 7.5% to 9% of them show up just once. The biggest ten clones account for over 7.5% of the sample. These receptors have no known antigen. According to the study, the label for this sample's treatment or condition signals: allogeneic hematopoietic cell transplantation with graft depleted of TCRalphabeta T cells and CD19 B cells. Source: peripheral blood, taken 360 days after TCRalphabeta/CD19-depleted stem cell transplant. All receptors derive from a female patient under 10 years old who had a stem cell transplant for Fanconi anemia, so the T cells may come from the graft donor.

This clonotype was detected many times. V and J are TRBV12-3 or TRBV12-4 and TRBJ1-1, with D unresolved. This CDR3 spans 15 amino acids. The V gene lost 3 bases and the J gene lost 1 base, with 12 bases spanning the gap. This CDR3 reads CASSLTGPSNTEAFF. DNA for the CDR3: TGTGCCAGCAGTTTGACCGGGCCCTCGAACACTGAAGCTTTCTTT.

The chain has TRBV7-6 and TRBJ2-7; the match to TRBD1 covers 8 bases. With V trimmed by 5 bases and J by 0 bases, 9 bases remained unmatched. The CDR3 is 16 residues long. CDR1 and CDR2 from the germline V gene are SGHVS and FNYEAQ. The CDR3 loop reads CASSPDRTGSSYEQYF. CDR3 bases: TGTGCCAGCAGCCCAGACCGGACAGGGAGCTCCTACGAGCAGTACTTC.

Ten or more counts support this clonotype. J is TRBJ1-3 and V is TRBV13, with TRBD1 identical over 8 bases. The CDR3 sequence is 15 residues long. Losses at the gene ends were 3 bases for V and 1 base for J; bases not matched to a gene: 2. CDR1 and CDR2 (germline): PRHDT, FYEKMQ (reference sequence). CDR3 nucleotides: TGTGCCAGCAGCTTCGACAGGGGTTCTGGAAACACCATATATTTT. Translated: CASSFDRGSGNTIYF.

This clonotype was counted at least ten times. V is TRBV29-1 and J is TRBJ1-6, with D unresolved. Trimming took 4 bases from V and 6 from J, leaving 10 bases between them. Germline assignment: CDR1 SQVTM and CDR2 ANQGSEA. The CDR3 loop spans 13 amino acids. The CDR3 loop is CSVAARPNSPLHF. The DNA of the CDR3 is TGCAGCGTTGCGGCCCGGCCTAATTCACCCCTCCACTTT.

This clonotype was seen a handful of times. The gene calls are TRBV5-1 and TRBJ2-1; 9 bases fit TRBD1. The CDR3 runs 22 residues. V lost 3 bases to trimming and J lost 4 bases; unmatched junction nucleotides: 26. Germline-derived CDR1 and CDR2 are SGHRS and YFSETQ. The CDR3 sequence is CASSSKGQGPSIVGLSYNEQFF. The CDR3 nucleotides are TGCGCCAGCAGCTCTAAGGGACAGGGTCCCTCTATAGTTGGCCTTTCTTACAATGAGCAGTTCTTC.

The rearrangement uses TRBV28 and TRBJ1-2, with D unresolved. The CDR3 loop spans 16 amino acids. CDR1 and CDR2 (germline): MDHEN, SYDVKM. Trimming left V 7 bases short and J 2 bases short, with 20 bases between. The chain's CDR3 is CASTPLGQAWNYGYTF. Here the CDR3 DNA reads TGTGCCAGCACTCCCCTAGGGCAGGCCTGGAACTATGGCTACACCTTC.

This clonotype has at least ten counts. The gene calls are TRBV11-2 and TRBJ2-7, with a possible D match to TRBD2 (6 bases). The CDR3 length is 13 residues. Between the trimmed V and J ends, which lost 6 bases and 3 bases, there was a span of 12 bases. CDR1 and CDR2 (germline): SGHAT, FQNNGV. The CDR3, as DNA: TGTGCCAGCAGGAGGAGGGACTTCTACGAGCAGTACTTC. Translation: CASRRRDFYEQYF.

V is TRBV28 and J is TRBJ2-1; D is uncertain. Germline V CDR1 and CDR2: MDHEN, SYDVKM. V lost 7 bases to trimming and J lost 8 bases, with 9 bases between them. The CDR3 consists of 11 residues. In nucleotides, the CDR3 is TGTGCCAGCACCCGTATCCATGAGCAGTTCTTC. Translation gives CASTRIHEQFF.

V gene TRBV5-6 combines with J gene TRBJ1-1; 9 positions match TRBD1. CDR1 is SGHDT, CDR2 YYEEEE, per germline. The CDR3 spans 17 residues. The junction had 11 bases not matched to a gene; V was cut back by 1 base and J by 4 bases. CDR3 region: CASSLFKDRGRITEAFF. The CDR3 region has the DNA TGTGCCAGCAGCTTGTTTAAGGACAGGGGAAGGATCACTGAAGCTTTCTTT.

In its sample, this clonotype was seen a few times. V is TRBV3-1 and J is TRBJ2-7, with 7 bases lining up with TRBD1. Trimming took 4 bases from V and 7 from J; bases not matched to a gene: 13. This CDR3 comprises 15 residues. Germline V gene lookup returns CDR1 LGHDT and CDR2 YNNKEL (reference sequence). Written as DNA, the CDR3 is TGTGCCAGCAGCCCGAGGGGGCCGAGGGCTAGGGAGCAGTACTTC. Its translation: CASSPRGPRAREQYF.

This chain uses TRBV6-2 or TRBV6-3 with TRBJ1-2; TRBD1 might be the D (5 bases). The CDR3 consists of 13 residues. The germline V and J ends were trimmed by 6 bases and 4 bases, with 12 bases remaining between them. In germline, CDR1 is MNHEY, CDR2 SVGEGT. In nucleotides, the CDR3 is TGTGCCAGCAGCATGACAGCAAGCTATGGCTACACCTTC. The encoded protein is CASSMTASYGYTF.

Only a few counts were recorded for this clonotype. The V and J genes are TRBV7-8 and TRBJ2-3, with 11 nucleotides matching TRBD1. V trimming: 2 bases; J trimming: 3 bases; junction bases outside the gene matches: 4. The CDR3 is 16 amino acids. Germline V gene data show CDR1 as SGHVS and CDR2 as FQNEAQ. The CDR3, as DNA: TGTGCCAGCAGCTTATGGGACAGGGGGTTGACAGATACGCAGTATTTT. It translates to CASSLWDRGLTDTQYF. The full variable domain, with the rest looked up from reference TRBV7-8 and TRBJ2-3, is GAGVSQSPRYKVAKRGQDVALRCDPISGHVSLFWYQQALGQGPEFLTYFQNEAQLDKSGLPSDRFFAERPEGSVSTLKIQRTQQEDSAVYLCASSLWDRGLTDTQYFGPGTRLTVL.

As concerns this clonotype: A clone one base away is much larger, so this may be a read error. This is likely a read error, given that the CDR3 carries no conserved phenylalanine or tryptophan at its end. The rearrangement uses TRBV28 and TRBJ2-3; 10 nucleotides align to TRBD1. Germline assignment: CDR1 MDHEN and CDR2 SYDVKM. This CDR3 is built from 14 residues. Losses at the gene ends were 8 bases for V and 5 bases for J; bases not matched to a gene: 7. Written as DNA, the CDR3 is TGTGCCAGCCTTGACAGGGGGCAAGGAGATACGCAGTATGTT. Protein product: CASLDRGQGDTQYV.

This clonotype came up many times. The V gene is TRBV5-1, the J gene TRBJ1-4; 7 positions agree with TRBD1. After removal of 0 bases from V and 7 bases from J, the junction contained 6 bases not matched to a gene. CDR1 is SGHRS and CDR2 is YFSETQ in the germline V gene. CDR3 length: 15 amino acids. The CDR3 bases are TGCGCCAGCAGCTTGGACAGGGGAAAGGGTGAAAAACTGTTTTTT. Its protein product is CASSLDRGKGEKLFF.

This clonotype has ten or more counts. V gene TRBV20-1 combines with J gene TRBJ2-2; D gene ambiguous. The CDR3 consists of 15 residues. Germline V CDR1 and CDR2: DFQATT, SNEGSKA (reference sequence). V was cut by 0 bases and J by 1 base, with 9 bases left in between. CDR3 nucleotide sequence: TGCAGTGCTAGAGAAATGGACGGGAACACCGGGGAGCTGTTTTTT. Protein: CSAREMDGNTGELFF.

In this sample, this clonotype turned up many times. The J gene is TRBJ1-4, the V gene TRBV7-9, with a possible D match to TRBD1 (5 bases). CDR3 length: 12 amino acids. Trimming took 5 bases from V and 11 from J, leaving 12 bases between them. CDR1 is SEHNR, CDR2 FQNEAQ, per germline (reference sequence). The CDR3 region has the DNA TGTGCCAGCAGCCCCGGGACGGAGAAACTGTTTTTT. Protein product: CASSPGTEKLFF. Complete variable domain (other parts from reference TRBV7-9 and TRBJ1-4): DTGVSQNPRHKITKRGQNVTFRCDPISEHNRLYWYRQTLGQGPEFLTYFQNEAQLEKSRLLSDRFSAERPKGSFSTLEIQRTEQGDSAMYLCASSPGTEKLFFGSGTQLSVL.

This clonotype was seen ten or more times. The genes are TRBV29-1 and TRBJ2-1, with 10 positions matching TRBD2. CDR1 is SQVTM, CDR2 ANQGSEA, per germline. The CDR3 spans 14 residues. Unmatched junction bases numbered 2, after V lost 4 bases and J lost 2 bases. The CDR3 region has the DNA TGCAGCGTTGCAGCGGGGGGGCCCTACAATGAGCAGTTCTTC. Amino acids: CSVAAGGPYNEQFF.

This clonotype has only a few counts. V gene TRBV5-1 combines with J gene TRBJ1-2, with D perhaps TRBD1 (5 bases). Per the germline V gene, CDR1 is SGHRS and CDR2 is YFSETQ. The V end was cut by 4 bases, the J end by 4 bases, with 17 bases between. This CDR3 region has 15 residues. DNA for the CDR3: TGCGCCAGCAGCCCACAGGCGTCGGGGATCTATGGCTACACCTTC. Protein sequence: CASSPQASGIYGYTF. Complete variable domain (other parts from reference TRBV5-1 and TRBJ1-2): KAGVTQTPRYLIKTRGQQVTLSCSPISGHRSVSWYQQTPGQGLQFLFEYFSETQRNKGNFPGRFSGRQFSNSRSEMNVSTLELGDSALYLCASSPQASGIYGYTFGSGTRLTVV.